Below, one T cell receptor (beta chain) is given with its context. Only in-frame clones appear in the TCRdb table, and some are missing; sequencing was by immunoSEQ multiplex PCR. The table lists approximately 16,000 clones, about 62% of them singletons, with approximately 15% in the top ten. The V gene lost 5 bases and the J gene lost 1 base, with 18 bases spanning the gap. The length of the CDR3 is 17 residues. Germline V gives CDR1 MNHEY, CDR2 SMNVEV (reference sequence). These data originate in a study of CD4+ T cells in melanoma. The specimen was cells from a culture (not recorded whether cultured in vitro). The chain carries TRBV27 and TRBJ2-1; TRBD2 might be the D (5 bases). This TCR was recovered from a human donor with melanoma. The DNA of the CDR3 is TGTGCCAGCAGTGCGTATTCGGGGTCGATATCCTACAATGAGCAGTTCTTC. Translating gives CASSAYSGSISYNEQFF.